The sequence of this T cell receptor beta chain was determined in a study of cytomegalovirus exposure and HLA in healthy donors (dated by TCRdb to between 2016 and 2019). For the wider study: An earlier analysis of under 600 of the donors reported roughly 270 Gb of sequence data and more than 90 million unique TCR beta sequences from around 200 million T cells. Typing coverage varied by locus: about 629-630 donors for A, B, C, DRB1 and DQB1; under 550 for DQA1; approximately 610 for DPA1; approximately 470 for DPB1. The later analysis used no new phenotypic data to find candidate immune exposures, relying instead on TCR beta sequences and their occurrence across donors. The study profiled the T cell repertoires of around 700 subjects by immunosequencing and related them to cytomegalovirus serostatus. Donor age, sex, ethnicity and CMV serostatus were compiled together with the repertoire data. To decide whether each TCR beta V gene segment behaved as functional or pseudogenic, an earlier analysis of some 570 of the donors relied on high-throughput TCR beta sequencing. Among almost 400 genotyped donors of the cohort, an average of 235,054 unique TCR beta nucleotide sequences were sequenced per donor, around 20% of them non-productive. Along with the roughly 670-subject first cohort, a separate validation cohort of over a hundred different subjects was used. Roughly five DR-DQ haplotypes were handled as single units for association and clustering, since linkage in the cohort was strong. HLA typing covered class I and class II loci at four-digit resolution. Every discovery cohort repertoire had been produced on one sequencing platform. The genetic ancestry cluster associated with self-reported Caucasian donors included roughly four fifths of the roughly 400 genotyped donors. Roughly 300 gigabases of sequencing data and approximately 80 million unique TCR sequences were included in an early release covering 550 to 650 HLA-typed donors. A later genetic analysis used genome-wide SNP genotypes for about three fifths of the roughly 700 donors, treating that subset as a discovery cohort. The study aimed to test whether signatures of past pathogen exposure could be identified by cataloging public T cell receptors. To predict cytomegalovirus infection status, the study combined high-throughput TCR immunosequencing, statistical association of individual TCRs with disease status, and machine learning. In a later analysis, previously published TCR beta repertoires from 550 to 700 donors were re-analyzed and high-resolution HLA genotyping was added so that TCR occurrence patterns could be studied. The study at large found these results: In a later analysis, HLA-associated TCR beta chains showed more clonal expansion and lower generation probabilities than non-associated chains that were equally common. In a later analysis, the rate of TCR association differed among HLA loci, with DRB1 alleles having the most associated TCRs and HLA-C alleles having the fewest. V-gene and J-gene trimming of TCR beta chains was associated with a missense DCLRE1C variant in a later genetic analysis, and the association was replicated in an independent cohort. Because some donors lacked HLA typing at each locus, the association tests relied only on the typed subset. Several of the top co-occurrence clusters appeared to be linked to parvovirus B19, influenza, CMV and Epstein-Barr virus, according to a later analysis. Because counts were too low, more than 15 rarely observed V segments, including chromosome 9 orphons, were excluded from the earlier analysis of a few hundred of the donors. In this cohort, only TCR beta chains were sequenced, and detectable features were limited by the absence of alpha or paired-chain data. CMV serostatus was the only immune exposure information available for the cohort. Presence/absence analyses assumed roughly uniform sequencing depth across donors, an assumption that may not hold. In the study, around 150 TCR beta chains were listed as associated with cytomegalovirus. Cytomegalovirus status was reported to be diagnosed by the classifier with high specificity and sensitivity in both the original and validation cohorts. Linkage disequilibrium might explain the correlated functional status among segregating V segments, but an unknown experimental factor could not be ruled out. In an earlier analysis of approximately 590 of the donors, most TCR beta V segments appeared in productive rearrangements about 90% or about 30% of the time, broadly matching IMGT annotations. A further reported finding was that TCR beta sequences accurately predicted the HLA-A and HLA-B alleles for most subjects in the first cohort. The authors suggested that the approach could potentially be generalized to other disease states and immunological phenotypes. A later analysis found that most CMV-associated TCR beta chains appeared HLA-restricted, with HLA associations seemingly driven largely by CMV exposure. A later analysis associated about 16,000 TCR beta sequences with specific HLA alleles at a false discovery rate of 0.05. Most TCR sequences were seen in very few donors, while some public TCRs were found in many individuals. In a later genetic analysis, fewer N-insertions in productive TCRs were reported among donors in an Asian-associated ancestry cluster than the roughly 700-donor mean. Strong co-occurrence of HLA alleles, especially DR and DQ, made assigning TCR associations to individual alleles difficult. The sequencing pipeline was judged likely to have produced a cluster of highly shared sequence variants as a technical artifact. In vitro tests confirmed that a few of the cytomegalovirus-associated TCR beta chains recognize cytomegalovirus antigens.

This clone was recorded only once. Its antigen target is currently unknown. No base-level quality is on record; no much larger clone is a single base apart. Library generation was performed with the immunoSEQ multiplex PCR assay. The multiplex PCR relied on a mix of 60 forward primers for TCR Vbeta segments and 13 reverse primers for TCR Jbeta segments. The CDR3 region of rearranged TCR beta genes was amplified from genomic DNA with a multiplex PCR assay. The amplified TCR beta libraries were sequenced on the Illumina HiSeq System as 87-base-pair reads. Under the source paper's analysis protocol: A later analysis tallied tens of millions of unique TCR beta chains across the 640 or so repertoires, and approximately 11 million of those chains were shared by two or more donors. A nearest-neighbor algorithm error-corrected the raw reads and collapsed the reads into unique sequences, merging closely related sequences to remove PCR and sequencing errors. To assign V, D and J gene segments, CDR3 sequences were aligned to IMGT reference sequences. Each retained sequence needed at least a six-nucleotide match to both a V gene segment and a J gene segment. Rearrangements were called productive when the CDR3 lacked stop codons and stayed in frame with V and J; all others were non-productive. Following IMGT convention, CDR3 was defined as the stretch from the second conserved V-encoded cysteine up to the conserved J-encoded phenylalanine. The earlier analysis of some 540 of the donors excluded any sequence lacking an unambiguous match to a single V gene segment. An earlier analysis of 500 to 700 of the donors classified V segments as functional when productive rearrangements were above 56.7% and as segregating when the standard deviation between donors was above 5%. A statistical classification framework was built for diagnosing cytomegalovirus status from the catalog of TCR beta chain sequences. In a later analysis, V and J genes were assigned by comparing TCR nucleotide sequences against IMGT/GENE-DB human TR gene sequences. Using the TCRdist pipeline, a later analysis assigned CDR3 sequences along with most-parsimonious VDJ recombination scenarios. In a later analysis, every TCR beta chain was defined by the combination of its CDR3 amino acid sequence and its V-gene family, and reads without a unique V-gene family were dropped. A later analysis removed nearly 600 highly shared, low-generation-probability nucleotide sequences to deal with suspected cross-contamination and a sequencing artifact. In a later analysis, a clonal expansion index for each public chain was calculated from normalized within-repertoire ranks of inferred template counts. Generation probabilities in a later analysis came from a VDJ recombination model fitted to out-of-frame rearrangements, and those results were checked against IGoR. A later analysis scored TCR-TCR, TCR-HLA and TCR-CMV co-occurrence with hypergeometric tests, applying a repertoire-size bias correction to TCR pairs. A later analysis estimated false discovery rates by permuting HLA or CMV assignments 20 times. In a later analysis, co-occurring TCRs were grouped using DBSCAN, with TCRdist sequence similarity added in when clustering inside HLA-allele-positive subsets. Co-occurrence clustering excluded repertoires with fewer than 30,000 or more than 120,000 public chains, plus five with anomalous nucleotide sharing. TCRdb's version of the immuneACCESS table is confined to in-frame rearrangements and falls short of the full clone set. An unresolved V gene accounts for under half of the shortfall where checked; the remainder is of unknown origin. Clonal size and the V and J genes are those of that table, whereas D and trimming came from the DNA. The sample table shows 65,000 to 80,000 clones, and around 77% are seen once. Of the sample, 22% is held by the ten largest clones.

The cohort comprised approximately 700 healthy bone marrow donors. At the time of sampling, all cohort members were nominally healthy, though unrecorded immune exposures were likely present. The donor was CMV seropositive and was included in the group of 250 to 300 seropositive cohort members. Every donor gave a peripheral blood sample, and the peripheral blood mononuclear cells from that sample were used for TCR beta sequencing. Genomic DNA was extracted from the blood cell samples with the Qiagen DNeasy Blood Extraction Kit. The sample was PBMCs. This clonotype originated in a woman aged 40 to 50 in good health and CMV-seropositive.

The bases are TGTGCCAGCAGCTCCACAGGGCTGGATGGCTACACCTTC. It encodes CASSSTGLDGYTF. The chain employs TRBV7-9 and TRBJ1-2, with TRBD1 tentatively as D gene (6 bases match). At the junction V is shortened by 4 bases and J by 6 bases, with 12 bases in between. Including cysteine and phenylalanine, the CDR3 has 13 amino acids. Kept here is only the CDR3 DNA, which spans 39 bases and is read in frame from base 1. Taken from the germline V gene (reference sequence), the CDR1 and CDR2 loops are SEHNR and FQNEAQ.